The clone carrying this TCR beta chain was seen a few times. Its antigen remains unknown. V shed 5 bases and J 4 bases; nucleotides not matched to a gene: 5. The CDR3 sequence is 15 residues long. CDR1 SGHDN and CDR2 FVKESK come from the germline V gene. All donors came from Russia, were Caucasian and healthy, and spanned ages roughly 6 to 100. The data were taken from a study of blood T cells in healthy people across ages. Points from the study as a whole: A conclusive naive versus antigen-experienced comparison was prevented by the unsorted PBMCs.

Primers used in a second PCR of roughly 7 to 12 cycles were a sample-barcoded 5' primer and a J-beta primer mix. A single record per CDR3 protein comes from TCRdb applying MiXCR to the 5' RACE reads. The table shows over 1.5 million distinct CDR3 sequences, with around half occurring only once. This chain joins TRBV14 and TRBJ2-3; 11 nucleotides agree with TRBD2. The sequencing sample was made of blood. This TCR was recovered from a middle-aged woman in good health. CDR3 sequence reads: CASSALAGGPDTQYF. DNA of the CDR3: TGTGCCAGCAGCGCGCTAGCGGGGGGACCAGATACGCAGTATTTT. The complete variable domain, with remaining parts taken from reference TRBV14 and TRBJ2-3, reads EAGVTQFPSHSVIEKGQTVTLRCDPISGHDNLYWYRRVMGKEIKFLLHFVKESKQDESGMPNNRFLAERTGGTYSTLKVQPAELEDSGVYFCASSALAGGPDTQYFGPGTRLTVL.